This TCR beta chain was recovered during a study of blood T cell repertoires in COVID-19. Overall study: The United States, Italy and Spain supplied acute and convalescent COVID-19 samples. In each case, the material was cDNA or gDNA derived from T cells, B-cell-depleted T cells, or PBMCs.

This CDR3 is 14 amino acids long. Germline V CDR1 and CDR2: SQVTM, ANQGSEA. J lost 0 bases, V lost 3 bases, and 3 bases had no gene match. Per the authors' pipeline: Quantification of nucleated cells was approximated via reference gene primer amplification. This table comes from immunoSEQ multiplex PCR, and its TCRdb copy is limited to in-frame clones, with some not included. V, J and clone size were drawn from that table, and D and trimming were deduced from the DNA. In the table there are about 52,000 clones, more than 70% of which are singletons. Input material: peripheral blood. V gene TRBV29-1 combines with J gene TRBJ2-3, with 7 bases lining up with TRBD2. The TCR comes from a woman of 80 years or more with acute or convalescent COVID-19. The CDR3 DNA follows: TGCAGCGTTGATGCCGGGGGGAGCACAGATACGCAGTATTTT. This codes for CSVDAGGSTDTQYF.